A selection of T cell receptor beta chains follows, all from one sample in a study of blood T cells in healthy people across ages. TCRdb called the 5' RACE reads again in MiXCR, with one record for every CDR3 protein. The sample contains 1.8 million or so distinct CDR3 sequences, around 40% of which appear only once. Sequencing input: blood. These receptors came from a human donor in good health. The CDR3 runs from the conserved cysteine through the conserved F or W. Each record gives: clone size, D gene, J gene, V gene, CDR3 protein, CDR3 DNA. The D gene is left open where the match is weak. A row's size may be missing; if present it is once, few, many or a size class.

>few|.|TRBJ2-2|TRBV5-1
CASSWRYRGRTKDGELFF
TGCGCCAGCAGCTGGAGATATCGTGGGCGGACAAAGGACGGGGAGCTGTTTTTT
>.|.|TRBJ1-2|TRBV20-1
CSARGSQTIANYGYTF
TGCAGTGCTAGAGGGTCCCAGACAATAGCTAACTATGGCTACACCTTC
>few|TRBD1|TRBJ2-1|TRBV5-1
CASSRLQGYSEQFF
TGCGCCAGCAGCAGATTACAGGGGTACAGTGAGCAGTTCTTC
>few|TRBD1|TRBJ1-2|TRBV25-1
CASGQGASGYTF
TGTGCCAGCGGACAGGGGGCTTCTGGCTACACCTTC
>.|.|TRBJ2-1|TRBV6-2/TRBV6-3
CASSWSGENEQFF
TGTGCCAGCAGTTGGAGCGGCGAGAATGAGCAGTTCTTC
>.|.|TRBJ2-6|TRBV25-1
CATSVAGANVLTF
TGTGCCACCTCGGTGGCCGGGGCCAACGTCCTGACTTTC
>.|TRBD2|TRBJ2-3|TRBV5-1
CASRRPGLATDTQYF
TGCGCCAGCCGTAGGCCGGGACTAGCAACAGATACGCAGTATTTT
>many|.|TRBJ2-5|TRBV9
CASSVDLSRQETQYF
TGTGCCAGCAGCGTAGACCTTTCACGCCAAGAGACCCAGTACTTC
>.|.|TRBJ1-6|TRBV12-3/TRBV12-4
CASSARPLGSPLHF
TGTGCCAGCAGTGCGAGACCCTTAGGGTCACCCCTCCACTTT
>.|.|TRBJ2-1|TRBV6-2/TRBV6-3
CASSYGGVETQFF
TGTGCCAGCAGTTACGGCGGCGTAGAGACCCAGTTCTTC
>.|TRBD1|TRBJ1-2|TRBV12-5
CASGRSWDRDYGYTF
TGTGCTAGTGGCCGATCTTGGGACAGGGATTATGGCTACACCTTC
>.|.|TRBJ1-4|TRBV6-1
CASSDIRGVWEKLFF
TGTGCCAGCAGTGATATCCGGGGGGTTTGGGAAAAACTGTTTTTT
>.|TRBD1|TRBJ2-4|TRBV7-8
CASSLATGENIQYF
TGTGCCAGCAGCTTAGCAACAGGGGAAAACATTCAGTACTTC
>few|.|TRBJ2-7|TRBV6-2/TRBV6-3
CASSQGPRRGYEQYF
TGTGCCAGCAGCCAAGGGCCCAGAAGGGGCTACGAGCAGTACTTC
>.|TRBD1|TRBJ2-1|TRBV29-1
CSVRQGASYNEQFF
TGCAGCGTGCGACAGGGGGCATCCTACAATGAGCAGTTCTTC
>.|TRBD1|TRBJ1-1|TRBV7-2
CASSIRGRDTEAFF
TGTGCCAGCAGCATCAGGGGGAGGGACACTGAAGCTTTCTTT
>.|TRBD1|TRBJ2-5|TRBV5-1
CASSKDRATNQETQYF
TGCGCCAGCAGCAAGGACAGGGCCACCAACCAAGAGACCCAGTACTTC